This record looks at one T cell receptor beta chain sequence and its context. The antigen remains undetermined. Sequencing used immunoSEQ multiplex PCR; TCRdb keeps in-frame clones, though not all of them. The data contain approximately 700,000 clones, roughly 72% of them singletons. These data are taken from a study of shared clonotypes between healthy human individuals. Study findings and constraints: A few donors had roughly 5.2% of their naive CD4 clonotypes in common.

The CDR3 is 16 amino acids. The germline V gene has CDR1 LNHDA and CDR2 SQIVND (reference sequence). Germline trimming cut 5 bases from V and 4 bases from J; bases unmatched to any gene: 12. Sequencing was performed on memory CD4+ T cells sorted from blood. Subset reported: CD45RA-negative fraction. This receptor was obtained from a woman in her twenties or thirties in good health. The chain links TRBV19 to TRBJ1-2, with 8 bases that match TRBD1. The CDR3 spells CASSDRGTSLSYGYTF. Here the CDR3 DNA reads TGTGCCAGTAGTGACAGGGGCACATCCCTATCCTATGGCTACACCTTC.